This TCR beta chain was observed in a study of blood T cell repertoires in COVID-19. As for the study in general: The samples span acute and convalescent COVID-19 from the United States, Italy and Spain. Sources were T cells, B-cell-depleted T cells, or PBMCs; the material itself was cDNA or gDNA.

In the source study's methods: Quantification of nucleated cells was approximated via reference gene primer amplification. The method was immunoSEQ multiplex PCR; TCRdb's version includes in-frame clones alone and lacks a portion of them. The V and J calls and clone size come from that table; D and trimming were worked out from the DNA. The sample lists approximately 260,000 clones, 70% to 90% occurring once. Germline CDR1 and CDR2: MDHEN and SYDVKM. Trimming left V 6 bases short and J 0 bases short, with 12 bases between. The length of the CDR3 is 15 residues. Sequenced: peripheral blood. The TCR sequence derives from a woman aged 40-49 years who had recovered from COVID-19. The chain has TRBV28 and TRBJ1-5; TRBD1 might be the D (6 bases). The CDR3 DNA reads as TGTGCCAGCAGAAGGGGGGGGTATAGCAATCAGCCCCAGCATTTT. It encodes CASRRGGYSNQPQHF.